The present entry profiles one TCR beta chain with its context. The antigen is undetermined. This same CDR3 is encoded by further DNA sequences in the sample. PCR employed 60 Vbeta and 13 Jbeta primers. Produced via immunoSEQ multiplex PCR; TCRdb's table is partial and in-frame only. Its clone listing holds 60,000 to 70,000 clones. Trimming removed 6 bases at V and 4 bases at J, with 13 bases between. Germline CDR1 SQVTM, CDR2 ANQGSEA. The CDR3 consists of 12 residues. This entry comes from a study of cytomegalovirus exposure and HLA in healthy donors. Findings of the study overall: Common viral pathogens were later found to be apparently linked to several of the most significant clusters. The Asian-associated ancestry cluster reportedly had fewer N-insertions than the approximately 650-donor mean in a later analysis.

The material sequenced was PBMCs. This sequence joins TRBV29-1 and TRBJ2-7; tentatively, D is TRBD1 (6 bases). The sequence came from a boy aged 5-17 years in good health and CMV-seronegative. As DNA, the CDR3 is TGCAGCGTGTACCGGGACACTTACGAGCAGTACTTC. Translated, it gives CSVYRDTYEQYF.